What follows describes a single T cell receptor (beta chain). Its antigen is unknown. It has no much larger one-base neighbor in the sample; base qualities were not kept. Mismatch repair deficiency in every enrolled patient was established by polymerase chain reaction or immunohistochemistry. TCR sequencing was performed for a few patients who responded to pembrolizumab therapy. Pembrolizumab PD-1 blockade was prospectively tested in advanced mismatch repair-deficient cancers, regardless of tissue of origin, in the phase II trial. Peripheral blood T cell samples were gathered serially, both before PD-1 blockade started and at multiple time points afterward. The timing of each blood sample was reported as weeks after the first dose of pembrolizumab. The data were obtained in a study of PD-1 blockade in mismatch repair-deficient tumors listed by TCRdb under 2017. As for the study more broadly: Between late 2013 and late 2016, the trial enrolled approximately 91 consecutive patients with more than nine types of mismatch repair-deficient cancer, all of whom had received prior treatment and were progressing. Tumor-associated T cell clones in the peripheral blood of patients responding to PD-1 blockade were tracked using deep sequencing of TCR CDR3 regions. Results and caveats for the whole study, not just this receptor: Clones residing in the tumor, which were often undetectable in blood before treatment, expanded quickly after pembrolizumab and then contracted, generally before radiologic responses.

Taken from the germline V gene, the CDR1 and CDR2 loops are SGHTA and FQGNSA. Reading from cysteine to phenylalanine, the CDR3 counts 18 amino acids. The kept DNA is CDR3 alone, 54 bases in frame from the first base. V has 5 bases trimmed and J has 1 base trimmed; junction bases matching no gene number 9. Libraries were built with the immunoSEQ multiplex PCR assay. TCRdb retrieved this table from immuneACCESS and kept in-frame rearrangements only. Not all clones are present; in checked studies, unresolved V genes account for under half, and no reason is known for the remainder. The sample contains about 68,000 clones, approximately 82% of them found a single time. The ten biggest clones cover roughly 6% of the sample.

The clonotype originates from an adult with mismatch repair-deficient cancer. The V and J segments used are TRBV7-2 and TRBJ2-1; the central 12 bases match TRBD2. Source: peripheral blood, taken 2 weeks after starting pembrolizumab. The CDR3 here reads CASSAASGRAQSYNEQFF. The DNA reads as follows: TGTGCCAGCAGCGCCGCTAGCGGGAGGGCCCAATCCTACAATGAGCAGTTCTTC.